This T cell receptor beta chain was sequenced in a study of a mutant IDH1 vaccine in newly diagnosed glioma. Here immunoSEQ multiplex PCR was the method, and the copy in TCRdb shows in-frame clones only, minus some. The sample has around 69,000 clones, around 90% seen once. The V and J ends lost 0 bases and 9 bases respectively, with 18 bases between them. The CDR3 has 15 amino acids. In germline, CDR1 is SGHNT, CDR2 YYREEE (reference sequence). This clone was seen only once. As yet, its antigen is unknown. The time point is: week 35, safety follow-up. One vaccine dose held 300 ug of mutant IDH1 20-mer peptide and came with topical imiquimod. Study-level results: Apparently unrelated to pseudoprogression were changes in the top peripheral T cell clonotypes.

The genes are TRBV5-4 and TRBJ2-5; a weak D match, TRBD2 (7 bases). This specimen consisted of PBMCs, obtained from a glioma patient whose treatment included an IDH1 peptide vaccine. The origin of this receptor is a young man with glioma. The CDR3 spells CASSLEGGALGAQYF. CDR3 nucleotides: TGTGCCAGCAGCTTGGAGGGGGGGGCCCTAGGGGCCCAGTACTTC.